This paragraph reports one T cell receptor beta chain. Antigen unknown. The CDR3 is 15 residues long. The V gene's germline CDR1 is SGHVS and CDR2 FQNEAQ. The J segment lost 1 base and the V segment lost 4 bases, leaving 5 bases of the junction unmatched. This specimen comes from a study of cytomegalovirus exposure and HLA in healthy donors. Regarding the study as a whole: Further analysis was carried out later, and it showed several of the most significant clusters appearing linked to common viral pathogens. Versus the roughly 670-donor mean, an Asian-associated ancestry cluster reportedly showed fewer N-insertions in a later analysis. In most subjects, TCR beta sequences reportedly gave accurate predictions of HLA-A and HLA-B alleles.

13 Jbeta primers and 60 Vbeta primers were used for the PCR. Repertoires were generated with immunoSEQ multiplex PCR, while TCRdb's copy carries only in-frame clones and drops some. The data contain around 120,000 clones, 79% of them singletons. The chain employs TRBV7-8 and TRBJ1-1, with 8 bases fitting TRBD1. This clonotype was sampled from a man aged 18-30 years in good health and CMV-seronegative. Material: PBMCs. The CDR3 here is CASSSRDRRNTEAFF. As DNA, the CDR3 is TGTGCCAGCAGCTCGCGGGACAGGAGGAACACTGAAGCTTTCTTT.